Here is one T cell receptor (beta chain) with its context. What it binds is not known. The data derive from a study of shared clonotypes between healthy human individuals. Study-level points and caveats: A limitation of the genetic and exposure-history diversity represented arose from few donors. The naive CD4 repertoires of a handful of donors were compared, and approximately 4.5% of clonotypes were shared. Rarefaction curves obtained for sorted subsets showed sequencing incomplete despite large depth.

Sequencing was performed with immunoSEQ multiplex PCR; in TCRdb, only in-frame clones are kept and a portion is missing. The sample holds over a million clones, 65% to 80% seen once. Sequencing was carried out using memory CD4+ T cells sorted from blood. Subset here: CD45RA-negative fraction. The source of this sequence is a man aged 18 to 30 in good health.

The CDR3 reads CASMVAGGTNEQFF. CDR3 nucleotide sequence: TGCGCCAGCATGGTGGCAGGGGGTACCAATGAGCAGTTCTTC. The V gene is TRBV10-2, the J gene TRBJ2-1, with 7 nucleotides matching TRBD1. The germline gives CDR1 WSHSY, CDR2 SAAADI. The length of the CDR3 is 14 residues. V lost 7 bases and J lost 6; bases outside the gene matches: 9.